A selection of T cell receptor beta chains follows, all from one sample in a study of blood T cell repertoires in COVID-19. This table comes from immunoSEQ multiplex PCR, and its TCRdb copy is limited to in-frame clones, with some not included. The data show over 150,000 clones, with approximately 80% seen just once and 5.5% to 8% held by the top ten. The sequenced sample was peripheral blood. These receptor sequences come from a woman between 40 and 55 years old with COVID-19, enrolled during active disease. CDR3s include the opening cysteine and the closing phenylalanine or tryptophan. The D gene is left open where the match is weak. Size tells how often a clone was seen (once, few, many) or the class of an expanded clone, and some rows leave it out.

abundance: once; d_gene: TRBD1; j_gene: TRBJ2-2; v_gene: TRBV19; CDR3nt: TGTGCCAGTAGCCGGGCCCCAATACAGGGGGTTGCAGCCGGGGAGCTGTTTTTT; CDR3aa: CASSRAPIQGVAAGELFF
abundance: -; d_gene: TRBD1; j_gene: TRBJ2-1; v_gene: TRBV18; CDR3nt: TGTGCCAGCTCACATATTAACAGGGGCCCCTCCTACAATGAGCAGTTCTTC; CDR3aa: CASSHINRGPSYNEQFF
abundance: -; d_gene: TRBD1; j_gene: TRBJ2-7; v_gene: TRBV5-4; CDR3nt: TGTGCCAGCAGCTTTGCTTGGGGACAGGGTGGCGAGCAGTACTTC; CDR3aa: CASSFAWGQGGEQYF
abundance: -; d_gene: TRBD1; j_gene: TRBJ2-5; v_gene: TRBV19; CDR3nt: TGTGCCAGTAGTTCAGTGACAGGGTCGGAGACCCAGTACTTC; CDR3aa: CASSSVTGSETQYF
abundance: few; d_gene: TRBD1; j_gene: TRBJ1-2; v_gene: TRBV30; CDR3nt: TGTGCCTGGAGTGTACAGGGGGCGGAGGGCTACACCTTC; CDR3aa: CAWSVQGAEGYTF
abundance: -; d_gene: TRBD2; j_gene: TRBJ2-3; v_gene: TRBV6-5; CDR3nt: TGTGCCAGCAGTTACGGGGCGGGGCCGGGGGGAGATACGCAGTATTTT; CDR3aa: CASSYGAGPGGDTQYF
abundance: -; d_gene: -; j_gene: TRBJ2-7; v_gene: TRBV7-3; CDR3nt: TGTGCCAGCAGCCACTATTACGAGCAGTACTTC; CDR3aa: CASSHYYEQYF
abundance: -; d_gene: -; j_gene: TRBJ2-7; v_gene: TRBV3-1/TRBV3-2; CDR3nt: TGTGCCAGCACTCCAACCGGGAGCTCCTACGAGCAGTACTTC; CDR3aa: CASTPTGSSYEQYF
abundance: -; d_gene: TRBD1; j_gene: TRBJ2-4; v_gene: TRBV7-9; CDR3nt: TGTGCCAGCAGCATTGGACAGGCCCTGTGGGACATTCAGTACTTC; CDR3aa: CASSIGQALWDIQYF
abundance: many; d_gene: TRBD1; j_gene: TRBJ1-1; v_gene: TRBV10-1; CDR3nt: TGCGCCAGCAGTGACGGAGGACAGGGTTTCTTT; CDR3aa: CASSDGGQGFF
abundance: -; d_gene: TRBD1; j_gene: TRBJ1-6; v_gene: TRBV4-1; CDR3nt: TGCGCCAGCAGCCCGTCCCCGACAGGGGGTCTTTCACCCCTCCACTTT; CDR3aa: CASSPSPTGGLSPLHF
abundance: few; d_gene: TRBD1; j_gene: TRBJ2-5; v_gene: TRBV7-2; CDR3nt: TGTGCCAGCAGCTTAGTGGGACAGGCATCACGAGAGACCCAGTACTTC; CDR3aa: CASSLVGQASRETQYF
abundance: -; d_gene: -; j_gene: TRBJ2-3; v_gene: TRBV28; CDR3nt: TGTGCCAGCAGTCCTACAGGGAAAAGGTTAACAGATACGCAGTATTTT; CDR3aa: CASSPTGKRLTDTQYF
abundance: -; d_gene: -; j_gene: TRBJ1-2; v_gene: TRBV7-2; CDR3nt: TGTGCCAGCAGCTTGCTCCCTTTGCTGGCATATGGCTACACCTTC; CDR3aa: CASSLLPLLAYGYTF
abundance: -; d_gene: -; j_gene: TRBJ1-2; v_gene: TRBV19; CDR3nt: TGTGCCAGTAGAGGGGCCCTGGACGGCTACACCTTC; CDR3aa: CASRGALDGYTF
abundance: once; d_gene: -; j_gene: TRBJ2-1; v_gene: TRBV7-2; CDR3nt: TGTGCCAGCAGCTTAGTAGGGGGTAATGAGCAGTTCTTC; CDR3aa: CASSLVGGNEQFF
abundance: -; d_gene: -; j_gene: TRBJ2-5; v_gene: TRBV5-1; CDR3nt: TGCGCCAGCAGCTTGAGGGGCTTAAACCAAGAGACCCAGTACTTC; CDR3aa: CASSLRGLNQETQYF
abundance: -; d_gene: TRBD2; j_gene: TRBJ2-5; v_gene: TRBV6-2/TRBV6-3; CDR3nt: TGTGCCAGCAGTTACCTAACTAGCGGGTCAGAGACCCAGTACTTC; CDR3aa: CASSYLTSGSETQYF
abundance: -; d_gene: -; j_gene: TRBJ2-5; v_gene: TRBV28; CDR3nt: TGTGCCAGCAGTTTTTTATTAGCGGACCAAGAGACCCAGTACTTC; CDR3aa: CASSFLLADQETQYF
abundance: -; d_gene: TRBD1; j_gene: TRBJ2-7; v_gene: TRBV5-4; CDR3nt: TGTGCCAGCAGCCATCCGGGACAGGATTACGAGCAGTACTTC; CDR3aa: CASSHPGQDYEQYF
abundance: -; d_gene: TRBD1; j_gene: TRBJ2-2; v_gene: TRBV2; CDR3nt: TGTGCCAGCAGTGGGGACAGGGGTACCACCGGGGAGCTGTTTTTT; CDR3aa: CASSGDRGTTGELFF
abundance: -; d_gene: TRBD1; j_gene: TRBJ1-2; v_gene: TRBV5-4; CDR3nt: TGTGCCAGCAGCTTGGTCGCCGGGACAGGCCCCACACTCTATGGCTACACCTTC; CDR3aa: CASSLVAGTGPTLYGYTF
abundance: -; d_gene: TRBD1; j_gene: TRBJ1-5; v_gene: TRBV9; CDR3nt: TGTGCCAGCAGCCAGGGGGCTGTGAATCAGCCCCAGCATTTT; CDR3aa: CASSQGAVNQPQHF
abundance: -; d_gene: TRBD1; j_gene: TRBJ1-2; v_gene: TRBV19; CDR3nt: TGTGCCAGGATCAGAACAGGGGGCGTCCCTCCTAACTATGGCTACACCTTC; CDR3aa: CARIRTGGVPPNYGYTF
abundance: -; d_gene: TRBD2; j_gene: TRBJ2-7; v_gene: TRBV11-1; CDR3nt: TGTGCCAGCAGCCTCGGGGGGGCGAGCCGAGAGCAGTACTTC; CDR3aa: CASSLGGASREQYF
abundance: -; d_gene: -; j_gene: TRBJ2-5; v_gene: TRBV5-1; CDR3nt: TGCGCCAGCAGCGGAGGGACCGTCCAAGAGACCCAGTACTTC; CDR3aa: CASSGGTVQETQYF